Included here is one T cell receptor beta chain sequence, with context. This clonotype was observed at least ten times. The antigen this receptor binds is unknown. Per-base qualities were not stored, and no clone one base away is much larger. TCRdb shows the sequencer as Illumina HiSeq 2000. TCR beta chain libraries were generated through multiplex PCR amplification. The amplified TCR beta chain products were analyzed by high-throughput sequencing. The public reads were reanalyzed by TCRdb: fastp trimming at Q25, MiXCR alignment, in-frame beta chains only. Rows are combined by CDR3 protein, so each entry shows the most common genes and DNA. For this sample there are some 53,000 distinct CDR3 sequences; around 45% appear just once. Under 12% of the sample goes to the ten largest clones. These data originate in a study of breast tumors, draining lymph nodes, adjacent tissues (TCRdb year 2016). With regard to the full study: The study compared TCR beta repertoires across tumor, adjacent nontumor tissue and axillary lymph nodes from breast cancer patients. In human breast cancer, the study set out to evaluate how tumor, surrounding tissue and draining lymph node repertoires relate to one another and whether T cells may move between these sites.

On the study overall, not on this receptor specifically: The conclusion that tumor T cells originate in lymph nodes was framed as consistent with a hypothesis rather than directly demonstrated. Tumor T-cell repertoires showed less diversity than lymph node repertoires and more diversity than nontumor tissue repertoires, and tumor T-cell repertoires showed preferential V and J gene usage. Tumor and nontumor tissue repertoires were significantly more similar in luminal-like than in basal-like breast cancer. The data were judged consistent with most tumor T cells deriving from the lymph node and then expanding within tumor tissue.

This receptor was obtained from a female donor with breast cancer. Some clones in this sample may be carry-over from other donors' samples. Source material: breast tumor tissue.

The nucleotides read TGTGCCAGTAGTATGGGGGCTAGCACAGATACGCAGTATTTT. Protein translation: CASSMGASTDTQYF. The rearrangement joined TRBV19 to TRBJ2-3; TRBD1 is possibly the D segment (6 matching bases). V gives up 3 bases and J gives up 0 bases, and the segment between their germline ends measures 7 bases. CDR3 length: 14 amino acids, cysteine to phenylalanine. The entry retains the CDR3 DNA only, 42 bases that are in frame from base 1. Reading the germline V gene (reference sequence) gives CDR1 LNHDA and CDR2 SQIVND.